The 29 T cell receptor beta chains below were found in one sample sequenced in a study of regulatory T cells in long-lasting Graves disease. The time point is: newly diagnosed GD, antithyroid drugs for less than 3 months. PBMC-derived RNA was used for the TCR library. Investigators prepared the TCR beta libraries by applying iRepertoire HTBI primers and Arm-PCR of CDR3 regions. TCRdb used MiXCR to reprocess the multiplex PCR reads, holding one entry per CDR3 protein. The sample has 200,000 to 250,000 distinct CDR3 sequences, roughly 20% seen once; the top ten hold about 11%. The same sample was also used in a study of T cells in Graves' hyperthyroidism and ophthalmopathy.

Sequencing was performed on peripheral blood mononuclear cells (PBMCs), taken at new diagnosis, from a patient treated with antithyroid drugs. All receptors derive from a woman in her twenties or thirties with Graves disease.

The sample holds many counts of this clonotype. The gene calls are TRBV7-2 and TRBJ2-5; tentatively, D is TRBD1 or TRBD2 (5 bases each). This CDR3 spans 16 amino acids. Germline V gene data show CDR1 as SGHTA and CDR2 as FQGNSA. The V gene lost 4 bases and the J gene lost 2 bases, with 17 bases spanning the gap. CDR3 sequence reads: CASSSPPGRRQETQYF. The CDR3 DNA is TGTGCCAGCAGCTCACCCCCGGGACGCCGACAAGAGACCCAGTACTTC.

The chain couples TRBV5-1 to TRBJ2-3; D unclear. V lost 6 bases and J lost 0, with 14 bases in between. Germline lookup yields CDR1 SGHRS and CDR2 YFSETQ. The CDR3 consists of 15 residues. The CDR3: CASTFRTGSTDTQYF. In DNA form, the CDR3 reads TGCGCCAGCACCTTCCGGACCGGGAGCACAGATACGCAGTATTTT. Variable domain in full (rest from reference TRBV5-1 and TRBJ2-3): KAGVTQTPRYLIKTRGQQVTLSCSPISGHRSVSWYQQTPGQGLQFLFEYFSETQRNKGNFPGRFSGRQFSNSRSEMNVSTLELGDSALYLCASTFRTGSTDTQYFGPGTRLTVL.

This clonotype was picked up many times. This rearrangement joins TRBV11-2 to TRBJ2-7; 12 nucleotides align to TRBD2. In germline, CDR1 is SGHAT, CDR2 FQNNGV. V shed 3 bases and J 6 bases; nucleotides not matched to a gene: 0. The CDR3 sequence is 13 residues long. CDR3 in amino acids: CASSLTSGGEQYF. The CDR3 DNA follows: TGTGCCAGCAGCTTGACTAGCGGGGGCGAGCAGTACTTC. The full variable domain, completed using reference TRBV11-2 and TRBJ2-7, is EAGVAQSPRYKIIEKRQSVAFWCNPISGHATLYWYQQILGQGPKLLIQFQNNGVVDDSQLPKDRFSAERLKGVDSTLKIQPAKLEDSAVYLCASSLTSGGEQYFGPGTRLTVT.

This clonotype was seen many times. The J gene is TRBJ1-5, the V gene TRBV2; D is possibly TRBD1 (6 bases). Looked up from germline, CDR1 is SNHLY and CDR2 is FYNNEI. This CDR3 contains 15 residues. The germline V and J ends were trimmed by 7 bases and 6 bases, with 19 bases remaining between them. CDR3 amino acids: CASTSQGNSGQPQHF. The DNA of the CDR3 is TGTGCCAGCACATCTCAGGGGAACTCAGGTCAGCCCCAGCATTTT.

This clonotype came up many times. The chain combines TRBV11-2 with TRBJ2-7; D possibly uses TRBD1 or TRBD2 (5 bases each). Trimming removed 1 base from V and 6 bases from J, with 10 bases in between. Germline values: CDR1 SGHAT, CDR2 FQNNGV. This CDR3 has 13 residues. This CDR3 is CASSLARGVEQYF. The DNA of the CDR3 is TGTGCCAGCAGCTTAGCGAGGGGTGTCGAGCAGTACTTC.

This clonotype has ten or more counts. The CDR3 DNA reads as TGCGCCAGCAGCTCAGGGACGGCGGGGGGTTCACCCCTCCACTTT. Its translation is CASSSGTAGGSPLHF. V is TRBV5-1 and J is TRBJ1-6, with D maybe TRBD1 (5 bases). Germline loops: CDR1 SGHRS, CDR2 YFSETQ. V dropped 3 bases and J dropped 9 bases, with 16 bases sitting between them. This CDR3 has 15 amino acids. Full variable domain (rest looked up from reference TRBV5-1 and TRBJ1-6): KAGVTQTPRYLIKTRGQQVTLSCSPISGHRSVSWYQQTPGQGLQFLFEYFSETQRNKGNFPGRFSGRQFSNSRSEMNVSTLELGDSALYLCASSSGTAGGSPLHFGNGTRLTVT.

This clonotype was recorded many times. This chain joins TRBV7-9 and TRBJ2-3; unclear D gene. Trimming pared 4 bases from V and 2 bases from J, leaving 4 bases between. This CDR3 region has 12 residues. CDR1 is SEHNR, CDR2 FQNEAQ, per germline (reference sequence). The CDR3, as DNA: TGTGCCAGCAGCTCATACACAGATACGCAGTATTTT. Translation: CASSSYTDTQYF.

This clonotype has at least ten counts. The CDR3 loop is CASSETFRRSQPQHF. DNA for the CDR3: TGTGCCAGCAGCGAGACATTCAGGCGATCCCAGCCCCAGCATTTT. The chain uses TRBV2 and TRBJ1-5; D unresolved. The V gene lost 6 bases and the J gene lost 7 bases, with 19 bases spanning the gap. The CDR3 totals 15 residues. In germline, CDR1 is SNHLY, CDR2 FYNNEI.

The chain is built from TRBV5-6 and TRBJ1-1; 10 nucleotides agree with TRBD1. In germline, CDR1 is SGHDT, CDR2 YYEEEE. V shed 2 bases, J shed 6 bases, and the junction held 7 bases outside the gene matches. The CDR3 has 15 amino acids. CDR3 nucleotide sequence: TGTGCCAGCAGCTTTGGACAGGGGGAGGCGGCTGAAGCTTTCTTT. Translated, it gives CASSFGQGEAAEAFF.

V gene TRBV11-2 combines with J gene TRBJ1-3; no firm D call. CDR3 size: 13 residues. Trimming left V 5 bases short and J 4 bases short, with 9 bases between. The V gene's germline CDR1 is SGHAT and CDR2 FQNNGV. The CDR3, as DNA: TGTGCCAGCAGCCCACTCCGCGGAAACACCATATATTTT. This codes for CASSPLRGNTIYF.

This clonotype was seen ten or more times. This chain uses TRBV12-3 or TRBV12-4 with TRBJ1-2; D may be TRBD1 (5 bases). Deletions cut 10 bases from V and 4 bases from J, with 16 bases between. The CDR3 length is 13 residues. In nucleotides, the CDR3 is TGTGCCACCGCTCTCCAGGGCGGCTATGGCTACACCTTC. The encoded protein is CATALQGGYGYTF.

This clonotype has just a few counts. The chain uses TRBV20-1 and TRBJ2-1, with 8 bases lining up with TRBD2. V trimming: 7 bases; J trimming: 5 bases; junction bases outside the gene matches: 4. This CDR3 contains 12 residues. CDR1 DFQATT and CDR2 SNEGSKA come from the germline V gene (reference sequence). The CDR3 DNA follows: TGCAGTGAATCCGGGAGGGACAATGAGCAGTTCTTC. This codes for CSESGRDNEQFF.

The sample holds many counts of this clonotype. The chain employs TRBV7-9 and TRBJ2-2; TRBD2 matches 9 bases. The CDR3 contains 18 residues. The ends lost 2 bases at V and 4 bases at J; junction bases unmatched: 11. CDR1 and CDR2 from the germline V gene are SEHNR and FQNEAQ (reference sequence). This CDR3 reads CASSLWATSGRGTGELFF. The CDR3 nucleotides read TGTGCCAGCAGCTTATGGGCGACTAGCGGTAGGGGCACCGGGGAGCTGTTTTTT.

A few counts support this clonotype. The V call is TRBV6-2 or TRBV6-3, the J call TRBJ2-1; D perhaps matches TRBD2 (6 bases). Trimming shortened V by 5 bases and J by 4 bases, and 12 bases separated the two germline ends. Germline V gene data show CDR1 as MNHEY and CDR2 as SVGEGT. The length of the CDR3 is 14 residues. In DNA, the CDR3 is TGTGCCAGCAGTACCCTGAGCGGGTACAATGAGCAGTTCTTC. The encoded protein is CASSTLSGYNEQFF.

This clonotype appeared a few times. The genes are TRBV20-1 and TRBJ1-6, with 8 positions matching TRBD1. V lost 1 base, J lost 5 bases, and 10 bases stayed unmatched. CDR1 is DFQATT and CDR2 is SNEGSKA in the germline V gene (reference sequence). The CDR3 is made up of 17 amino acids. The CDR3 DNA is TGCAGTGCTAGAGGGCAGGGGGCGCCCCAAGATAATTCACCCCTCCACTTT. Residues: CSARGQGAPQDNSPLHF.

The chain has TRBV7-9 and TRBJ1-2, with D perhaps TRBD1 (5 bases). This CDR3 has 15 residues. From germline, CDR1 is SEHNR and CDR2 FQNEAQ (reference sequence). V gave up 4 bases and J gave up 2 bases, with 14 bases separating them. The CDR3 here is CASSSQGRLNYGYTF. The CDR3 nucleotides are TGTGCCAGCAGCTCTCAGGGACGGTTGAACTATGGCTACACCTTC.

The sample holds a few counts of this clonotype. The V and J genes are TRBV20-1 and TRBJ1-2, with D possibly being TRBD1 (6 bases). V lost 0 bases and J lost 6, with 11 bases in between. This CDR3 comprises 13 residues. Per the germline V gene, CDR1 is DFQATT and CDR2 is SNEGSKA (reference sequence). DNA of the CDR3: TGCAGTGCTAGAGAAGGGGGTGGGGATGGCTACACCTTC. This codes for CSAREGGGDGYTF.

This clonotype was seen many times. The chain is built from TRBV28 and TRBJ2-3, with TRBD2 matching over 8 bases. V was pared by 11 bases and J by 0 bases, with 7 bases of the junction left unmatched. Germline V gene lookup returns CDR1 MDHEN and CDR2 SYDVKM. This CDR3 has 14 amino acids. The CDR3 region is CAREGPPSTDTQYF. The CDR3 region has the DNA TGTGCCCGGGAGGGCCCTCCTAGCACAGATACGCAGTATTTT.

This clonotype appeared many times. This chain joins TRBV6-5 and TRBJ1-6, with 12 bases matching TRBD1. V trimming: 0 bases; J trimming: 10 bases; junction bases outside the gene matches: 4. Germline V CDR1 and CDR2: MNHEY, SVGAGI. The CDR3 length is 16 residues. The CDR3 DNA follows: TGTGCCAGCAGTTACTCCTGGGACAGGGGGCTCTCACCCCTCCACTTT. It codes for CASSYSWDRGLSPLHF.

This chain uses TRBV28 with TRBJ2-7; D possibly corresponds to TRBD2 (6 bases). Germline assignment: CDR1 MDHEN and CDR2 SYDVKM. The CDR3 spans 14 residues. V lost 5 bases and J lost 3, with 14 bases in between. CDR3 nucleotides: TGTGCCAGCAGTCGTGACGGGACTTACTACGAGCAGTACTTC. This codes for CASSRDGTYYEQYF.

This chain links TRBV6-1 with TRBJ2-7, with a tentative D call TRBD2 (6 bases). This CDR3 is built from 17 residues. Trimming took off 8 bases at V and 3 bases at J, with 26 bases between the two ends. CDR1 and CDR2 (germline): MNHNS, SASEGT. CDR3 protein: CASLTGRGSNALYEQYF. CDR3 nucleotide sequence: TGTGCCAGCTTAACCGGACGGGGGTCGAATGCACTCTACGAGCAGTACTTC.

Many counts were recorded for this clonotype. This chain links TRBV12-3 or TRBV12-4 with TRBJ2-2, with TRBD1 matching 8 bases. The CDR3 spans 14 residues. V shed 4 bases, J shed 3 bases, and the junction held 1 base outside the gene matches. This CDR3 reads CASSSDRDTGELFF. The CDR3, as DNA: TGTGCCAGCAGTTCGGACAGGGACACCGGGGAGCTGTTTTTT.

In its sample, this clonotype was seen many times. The chain carries TRBV7-9 and TRBJ2-7; a weak D match, TRBD1 (6 bases). The length of the CDR3 is 15 residues. Between the trimmed V and J ends, which lost 5 bases and 0 bases, there was a span of 14 bases. CDR1 is SEHNR, CDR2 FQNEAQ, per germline (reference sequence). The CDR3 here is CASSPIQGSSYEQYF. CDR3 bases: TGTGCCAGCAGCCCTATCCAGGGGAGCTCCTACGAGCAGTACTTC.

V and J are TRBV7-9 and TRBJ1-1; tentative D call: TRBD1 (6 bases). This CDR3 comprises 17 residues. Trimming removed 1 base from V and 6 bases from J, with 21 bases in between. CDR1 is SEHNR and CDR2 is FQNEAQ in the germline V gene (reference sequence). CDR3 region: CASSLEVVARGGAEAFF. CDR3 sequence (DNA): TGTGCCAGCAGCTTAGAAGTAGTAGCCAGGGGTGGGGCTGAAGCTTTCTTT.

This clonotype showed up many times. This rearrangement joins TRBV30 to TRBJ1-3; TRBD1 aligns across 7 bases. V trimming: 4 bases; J trimming: 4 bases; junction bases outside the gene matches: 16. Germline V gives CDR1 GTSNPN, CDR2 SVGIG (reference sequence). The CDR3 has 17 amino acids. In DNA, the CDR3 is TGTGCCTGGACTCGAGATAGAGGGGGCTTGGGAGGAAACACCATATATTTT. This translates into CAWTRDRGGLGGNTIYF.

About this clonotype: Its ends do not fully match the called genes, so a read error is possible. V gene TRBV3-1 combines with J gene TRBJ2-2, with D unclear. CDR3 length: 17 amino acids. Germline values: CDR1 LGHDT, CDR2 YNNKEL (reference sequence). The CDR3 DNA is TGTGCCAGCAACCTACCCCGAAGGGCCGCGAACATCGGGGAGCTGTTTTTT. It specifies CASNLPRRAANIGELFF.

This clonotype was counted ten times or more. The V and J genes are TRBV9 and TRBJ2-3; TRBD2 aligns across 9 bases. Losses at the gene ends were 0 bases for V and 3 bases for J; bases not matched to a gene: 5. Germline lookup yields CDR1 SGDLS and CDR2 YYNGEE. This CDR3 has 16 residues. The CDR3 DNA reads as TGTGCCAGCAGCGTAGCGCGGGGGGGTTTGACAGATACGCAGTATTTT. It specifies CASSVARGGLTDTQYF.

The chain couples TRBV7-9 to TRBJ1-3, with D possibly matching TRBD1 (5 bases). The V end was cut by 4 bases, the J end by 2 bases, with 24 bases between. Per germline, CDR1 SEHNR and CDR2 FQNEAQ (reference sequence). CDR3 length equals 19 residues. The DNA of the CDR3 is TGTGCCAGCAGCTCCCAAAGGCGGGCAGGGCCAGAGCCTGGAAACACCATATATTTT. This codes for CASSSQRRAGPEPGNTIYF. The whole variable domain, remainder taken from reference TRBV7-9 and TRBJ1-3, is DTGVSQNPRHKITKRGQNVTFRCDPISEHNRLYWYRQTLGQGPEFLTYFQNEAQLEKSRLLSDRFSAERPKGSFSTLEIQRTEQGDSAMYLCASSSQRRAGPEPGNTIYFGEGSWLTVV.

This clonotype was counted between two and nine times. This chain joins TRBV5-4 and TRBJ1-1; TRBD1 agrees at 8 bases. Looked up from germline, CDR1 is SGHNT and CDR2 is YYREEE (reference sequence). The CDR3 loop spans 15 amino acids. V gave up 2 bases and J gave up 1 base; unmatched junction bases: 4. CDR3 protein: CASSLHGTGNTEAFF. CDR3 nucleotide sequence: TGTGCCAGCAGCTTACACGGGACAGGGAACACTGAAGCTTTCTTT.